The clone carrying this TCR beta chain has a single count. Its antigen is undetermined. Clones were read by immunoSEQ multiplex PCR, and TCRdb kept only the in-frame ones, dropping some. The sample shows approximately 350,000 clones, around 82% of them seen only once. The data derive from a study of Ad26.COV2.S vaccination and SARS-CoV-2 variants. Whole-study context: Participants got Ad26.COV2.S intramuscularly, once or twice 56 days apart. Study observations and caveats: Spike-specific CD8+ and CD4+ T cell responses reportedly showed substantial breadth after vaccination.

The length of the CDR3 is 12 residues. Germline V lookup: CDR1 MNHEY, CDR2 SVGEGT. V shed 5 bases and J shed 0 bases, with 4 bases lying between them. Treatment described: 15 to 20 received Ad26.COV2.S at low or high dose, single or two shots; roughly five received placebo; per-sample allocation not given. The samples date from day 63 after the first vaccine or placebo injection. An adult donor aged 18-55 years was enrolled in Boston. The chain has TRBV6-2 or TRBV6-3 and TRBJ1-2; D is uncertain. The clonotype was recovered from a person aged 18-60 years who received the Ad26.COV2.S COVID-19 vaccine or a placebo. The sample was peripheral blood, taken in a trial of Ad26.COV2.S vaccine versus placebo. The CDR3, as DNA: TGTGCCAGCAGTGCAGCTAACTATGGCTACACCTTC. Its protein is CASSAANYGYTF.